What follows is one TCR beta chain and its context. This entry comes from a study of blood T cells in healthy people across ages. Study at large: Template switching caught about one barcoded beta molecule for each two T cells.

Sample donors were healthy Caucasian individuals that came from Russia, aged roughly 6 to 95. Researchers report isolating at least 6 million PBMCs per sample. The V end lost 4 bases, the J end lost 10 bases, and 10 bases lay between the germline ends. CDR1 is SGHTA, CDR2 FQGNSA, per germline. This CDR3 contains 11 residues. The authors ran a second PCR of about 7 to 11 cycles using a sample-barcoded 5' primer and a J-beta primer mix. TCRdb processed the 5' RACE reads anew with MiXCR; each CDR3 protein has one entry. In the table there are approximately 690,000 distinct CDR3 sequences, around 54% of which are singletons.

The sample comprised blood. The genes are TRBV7-2 and TRBJ1-2; TRBD1 is a possible D gene (5 bases). The sequence was collected from a man between 60 and 75 years old in good health. CDR3 nucleotide sequence: TGTGCCAGCAGCTCCGTGGGGGACTACACCTTC. Residues: CASSSVGDYTF.